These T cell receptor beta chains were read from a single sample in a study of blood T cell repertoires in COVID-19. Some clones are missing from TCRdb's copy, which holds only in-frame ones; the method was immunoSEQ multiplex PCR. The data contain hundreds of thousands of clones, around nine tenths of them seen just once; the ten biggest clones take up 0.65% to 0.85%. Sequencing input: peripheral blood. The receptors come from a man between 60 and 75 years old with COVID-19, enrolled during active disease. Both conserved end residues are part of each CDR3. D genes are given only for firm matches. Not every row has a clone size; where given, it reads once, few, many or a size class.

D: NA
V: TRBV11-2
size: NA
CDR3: CASSSWREDGYTF

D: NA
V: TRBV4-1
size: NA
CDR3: CASSQRAQGDQPQHF

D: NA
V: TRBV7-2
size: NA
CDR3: CASQIQGGSQPQHF

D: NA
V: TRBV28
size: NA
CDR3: CASSPKALVENEQYF

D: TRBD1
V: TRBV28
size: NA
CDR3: CASSDPRGPDYGYTF

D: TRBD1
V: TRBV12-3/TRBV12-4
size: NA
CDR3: CASRRQGGQPQHF

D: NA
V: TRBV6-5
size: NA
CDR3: CASSYSGGYGTEAFF

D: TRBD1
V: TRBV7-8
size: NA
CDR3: CASSTPGQGAEAFF

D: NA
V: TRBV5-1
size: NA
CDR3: CASSPDTYEQYF

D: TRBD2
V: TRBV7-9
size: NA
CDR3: CASSLSSGMGNEQFF

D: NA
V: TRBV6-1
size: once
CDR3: CASSEDGRGYEQYF

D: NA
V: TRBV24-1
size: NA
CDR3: CATSDLRPGRVGDEQFF

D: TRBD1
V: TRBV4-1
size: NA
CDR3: CASSQVSTGTYEQYF

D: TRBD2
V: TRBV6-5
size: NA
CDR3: CASRPSGTSTDTQYF

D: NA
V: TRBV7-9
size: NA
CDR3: CASSSPTLRNTGELFF

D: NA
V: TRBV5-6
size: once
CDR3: CASSLQGRTGELFF

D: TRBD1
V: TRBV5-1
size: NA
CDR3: CASSGRGFGDTQYF

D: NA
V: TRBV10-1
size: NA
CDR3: CASSPWRENQPQHF

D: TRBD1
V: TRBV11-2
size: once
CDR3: CASSSQQGTNQPQHF

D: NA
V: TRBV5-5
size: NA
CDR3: CASSQGIVTEAFF

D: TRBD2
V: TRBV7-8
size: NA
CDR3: CASSSGGGAKNIQYF

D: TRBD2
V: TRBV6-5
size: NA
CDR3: CASSPGLAGGFQYF

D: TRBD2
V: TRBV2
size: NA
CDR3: CASSSLAAYNEQFF

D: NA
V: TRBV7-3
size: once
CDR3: CASSQAAAGELFF